The clone carrying this T cell receptor (beta chain) appeared once. The antigen remains unidentified. The stimulus was an HIV-1 Gag 15-mer peptide pool, 0.85 to 1 ug/peptide/mL. CD4+ T cells upregulating both CD40 ligand and CD69 were sorted as responding cells. Trimming removed 9 bases from V and 4 bases from J, with 15 bases in between. CDR1 is MNHEY, CDR2 SVGAGI, per germline. The CDR3 is made up of 14 amino acids. The libraries were made with immunoSEQ version 4 in survey mode. Each sample used up to 1 ug genomic DNA diluted to approximately 9 ng/uL. Assay used: immunoSEQ multiplex PCR; TCRdb lists only in-frame clones, some missing. Altogether under 35,000 clones are present, around 70% being singletons, with the ten largest covering roughly 1.3%. These data originate in a study of persistence of HIV-infected CD4 T cells. Study-wide context: Median time on suppressive ART was 8 to 9 years. Blood samples, up to roughly 200 mL, came from multiple time points, except a couple of leukapheresis donors sampled once.

The sequence was collected from an adult man with HIV who was CMV-seropositive. The specimen comprised CD4+ T cells sorted from PBMCs after roughly 18-hour stimulation, sampled from a patient who received antiretroviral therapy. The chain combines TRBV6-5 with TRBJ1-4; D is possibly TRBD1 (5 bases). CDR3 sequence (DNA): TGTGCCAGTTACCAACAGGCCTTTAATGAAAAACTGTTTTTT. Its translation is CASYQQAFNEKLFF.